This T cell receptor beta chain was retrieved from a study of CD8 T cells in Susac syndrome. Random hexamers primed reverse transcription of about 0.45 to 1 ug RNA. An immunoSEQ multiplex PCR generated amplified TCR beta CDR3 products spanning 54 Vbeta and 13 Jbeta. In TCRdb, the immunoSEQ multiplex PCR reads were re-called with MiXCR into one record per CDR3 protein. Found here are about 190,000 distinct CDR3 sequences, approximately 96% of them singletons; the top ten hold around 0.092%. Germline CDR1 is SEHNR and CDR2 is FQNEAQ (reference sequence). This CDR3 comprises 15 residues. V gave up 4 bases and J gave up 2 bases; unmatched junction bases: 2.

The chain is built from TRBV7-9 and TRBJ2-3, with 11 bases that match TRBD2. This clonotype originated in a human donor with Susac syndrome. Sample: CD4+ T cells from PBMCs. The CDR3 sequence: CASSSTSGATDTQYF. The CDR3 DNA reads TGTGCCAGCAGCTCGACTAGCGGGGCCACAGATACGCAGTATTTT.